This T cell receptor (beta chain) was recorded in a study of blood T cell repertoires in COVID-19. Study-level background: Acute and convalescent COVID-19 samples came from the United States, Italy and Spain.

Authors' methods: Amplified reference gene primers provided the basis for estimating nucleated cell counts. Profiled with immunoSEQ multiplex PCR; TCRdb holds only in-frame clones, not every one. The V and J calls and clone size are taken from that table; D and trimming were inferred from the DNA. There are 200,000 or so clones in the sample; 79% occur only once, and about 18% lies in the top ten. In germline, CDR1 is SQVTM, CDR2 ANQGSEA. V was clipped by 2 bases and J by 5 bases, with 13 bases between them. This CDR3 has 13 amino acids. The sequencing sample was made of peripheral blood. This TCR was recovered from a man in his fifties or sixties with active or convalescent COVID-19. The chain links TRBV29-1 to TRBJ2-7; no firm D call. The CDR3 sequence is CSVEQVGLDEQYF. The CDR3 bases are TGCAGCGTTGAACAGGTGGGCCTCGACGAGCAGTACTTC.